One and the same sample provided the 32 T cell receptor beta chains below, sequenced in a study of blood T cell repertoires in COVID-19. Sequenced by immunoSEQ multiplex PCR; TCRdb stores in-frame clones only, minus some. The table lists 250,000 to 300,000 clones, about 85% of them singletons. The specimen was peripheral blood. All receptors come from a woman between 50 and 59 years old who had recovered from COVID-19.

The chain links TRBV9 to TRBJ2-7; D call uncertain. This CDR3 region has 14 residues. Germline assignment: CDR1 SGDLS and CDR2 YYNGEE. V was shortened by 0 bases and J by 0 bases, with 7 bases between the two germline ends. CDR3 DNA: TGTGCCAGCAGCGTAGGCGTCTACTCCTACGAGCAGTACTTC. It is translated as CASSVGVYSYEQYF.

The sample holds one count of this clone. The V call is TRBV7-6, the J call TRBJ2-3; D may be TRBD2 (6 bases). Trimming pared 5 bases from V and 2 bases from J, leaving 14 bases between. Germline CDR1 SGHVS, CDR2 FNYEAQ. The CDR3 extends over 15 amino acids. The CDR3 nucleotides are TGTGCCAGCAGCCGGGGGACGGATTACACAGATACGCAGTATTTT. It is translated as CASSRGTDYTDTQYF.

Points on this clone: This sample also contains other DNA sequences that code for the same CDR3. The chain carries TRBV5-1 and TRBJ1-2; TRBD1 aligns across 9 bases. Per the germline V gene, CDR1 is SGHRS and CDR2 is YFSETQ. The CDR3 covers 13 residues. Trimming took 0 bases from V and 8 from J; bases not matched to a gene: 2. CDR3 loop: CASSLGQGDGYTF. The CDR3 region has the DNA TGCGCCAGCAGCTTGGGACAGGGGGACGGCTACACCTTC.

This clone occurred a few times. The CDR3: CASSPGTGGDQPQHF. CDR3 sequence (DNA): TGTGCCAGCAGCCCCGGGACAGGGGGGGATCAGCCCCAGCATTTT. The chain carries TRBV5-4 and TRBJ1-5, with 11 bases matching TRBD1. CDR1 is SGHNT, CDR2 YYREEE, per germline (reference sequence). The V gene end was trimmed by 4 bases and the J gene end by 5 bases; junction bases not matched to a gene: 5. This CDR3 contains 15 residues.

CDR3 bases: TGTGCCAGCAGTGAATACGACAGAAGCACTGAAGCTTTCTTT. Translating gives CASSEYDRSTEAFF. This rearrangement joins TRBV6-4 to TRBJ1-1; possible D gene TRBD1, 5 bases. V lost 3 bases and J lost 4, with 12 bases in between. Germline V gives CDR1 MRHNA, CDR2 SNTAGT. CDR3 length: 14 residues.

There are many counts of this clone. The V gene is TRBV19, the J gene TRBJ1-2, with 7 positions matching TRBD1. CDR1 is LNHDA, CDR2 SQIVND, per germline (reference sequence). This CDR3 is built from 13 residues. Trimming removed 5 bases from V and 8 bases from J; junction bases left unmatched: 8. CDR3 DNA sequence: TGTGCCAGTAGTTCGGACAGGAGAAACGGCTACACCTTC. It encodes CASSSDRRNGYTF.

V and J are TRBV28 and TRBJ1-1, with TRBD1 as a possible D gene (6 bases). Germline CDR1 is MDHEN and CDR2 is SYDVKM. The length of the CDR3 is 14 residues. Trimming left V 6 bases short and J 1 base short, with 12 bases between. The CDR3 DNA sequence: TGTGCCAGCAGAAACAGGGTTAAGAACACTGAAGCTTTCTTT. It specifies CASRNRVKNTEAFF.

The chain has TRBV10-3 and TRBJ2-3; tentative D call: TRBD2 (7 bases). Germline CDR1 and CDR2: ENHRY and SYGVKD. The CDR3 is 12 residues long. Trimming shortened V by 11 bases and J by 6 bases, and 15 bases separated the two germline ends. The CDR3 loop is CAGGAFGDTQYF. The CDR3, as DNA: TGTGCCGGGGGGGCCTTTGGGGATACGCAGTATTTT.

V gene TRBV7-2 combines with J gene TRBJ1-2, with TRBD1 matching 11 bases. The ends lost 5 bases at V and 3 bases at J; junction bases unmatched: 5. The length of the CDR3 is 15 residues. Germline assignment: CDR1 SGHTA and CDR2 FQGNSA. The CDR3 reads CASSPRTGGDYGYTF. Here the CDR3 DNA reads TGTGCCAGCAGCCCACGGACAGGGGGCGACTATGGCTACACCTTC.

The V call is TRBV12-3 or TRBV12-4, the J call TRBJ1-2; a weak D match, TRBD1 (5 bases). V lost 1 base to trimming and J lost 8 bases, with 11 bases between them. This CDR3 spans 13 amino acids. CDR3 coding DNA: TGTGCCAGCAGTTTAGTTAGGGGCCGGGGCTACACCTTC. As protein: CASSLVRGRGYTF.

This clone was detected once. V is TRBV6-2 or TRBV6-3 and J is TRBJ1-5, with 10 bases that match TRBD1. V was clipped by 6 bases and J by 6 bases; unmatched bases: 8. Germline assignment: CDR1 MNHEY and CDR2 SVGEGT. This CDR3 comprises 15 residues. The chain's CDR3 is CASSPRDRGIQPQHF. In DNA, the CDR3 is TGTGCCAGCAGCCCAAGGGACAGGGGTATTCAGCCCCAGCATTTT.

This clone came up a few times. CDR3 nucleotide sequence: TGTGCCAGCAGTGAAGCAGCTTACAATGAGCAGTTCTTC. Protein: CASSEAAYNEQFF. The gene calls are TRBV6-1 and TRBJ2-1, with no clear D. V was clipped by 0 bases and J by 4 bases, with 4 bases between them. Germline CDR1 reads MNHNS; CDR2 reads SASEGT. The CDR3 runs 13 residues.

J is TRBJ1-2 and V is TRBV12-3 or TRBV12-4; 7 bases agree with TRBD1. The V segment lost 7 bases and the J segment 9 bases; nucleotides outside the gene matches: 5. CDR3 length: 11 amino acids. The CDR3 spells CASIRGGRYTF. The CDR3 DNA follows: TGTGCCAGCATCAGAGGGGGCCGCTACACCTTC.

J is TRBJ2-1 and V is TRBV19; 9 bases are shared with TRBD2. This CDR3 has 16 residues. With V trimmed by 5 bases and J by 4 bases, 9 bases remained unmatched. Germline V gene sequence: CDR1 LNHDA, CDR2 SQIVND (reference sequence). The CDR3 protein is CASSFLAGSLYNEQFF. CDR3 DNA: TGTGCCAGTAGTTTCCTAGCGGGATCTTTATACAATGAGCAGTTCTTC. The full variable domain, in which reference TRBV19 and TRBJ2-1 provide the parts outside the CDR3, is DGGITQSPKYLFRKEGQNVTLSCEQNLNHDAMYWYRQDPGQGLRLIYYSQIVNDFQKGDIAEGYSVSREKKESFPLTVTSAQKNPTAFYLCASSFLAGSLYNEQFFGPGTRLTVL.

This rearrangement joins TRBV9 to TRBJ1-1, with D hard to call. Germline V gives CDR1 SGDLS, CDR2 YYNGEE. The V end was cut by 1 base, the J end by 6 bases, with 16 bases between. The length of the CDR3 is 15 residues. The CDR3 loop is CASSVRVDREAEAFF. For the CDR3, the DNA is TGTGCCAGCAGCGTAAGGGTCGATAGGGAGGCTGAAGCTTTCTTT.

On this clone: This same CDR3 is encoded by further DNA sequences in the sample. The chain recombines TRBV18 with TRBJ2-6; D remains ambiguous. The CDR3 extends over 15 amino acids. Germline V gene sequence: CDR1 KGHSH, CDR2 LQKENI. Trimming took off 0 bases at V and 3 bases at J, with 6 bases between the two ends. CDR3 residues: CASSPPLSGANVLTF. As DNA, the CDR3 is TGTGCCAGCTCACCACCCCTCAGTGGGGCCAACGTCCTGACTTTC.

This chain links TRBV19 with TRBJ2-7, with D maybe TRBD2 (6 bases). This CDR3 has 12 amino acids. With 10 bases removed from V and 2 bases from J, the gap between germline ends came to 12 bases. Germline CDR1 is LNHDA and CDR2 is SQIVND (reference sequence). The CDR3 region has the DNA TGTGCCACCTCCGGGGGACCCTACGAGCAGTACTTC. It translates to CATSGGPYEQYF.

The rearrangement joins TRBV30 to TRBJ2-7; D is uncertain. Trimming pared 3 bases from V and 0 bases from J, leaving 6 bases between. Germline lookup yields CDR1 GTSNPN and CDR2 SVGIG (reference sequence). The CDR3 totals 12 residues. Written as DNA, the CDR3 is TGTGCCTGGAGATCAAACTCCTACGAGCAGTACTTC. Encoded protein: CAWRSNSYEQYF.

J is TRBJ2-7 and V is TRBV5-4, with D perhaps matching TRBD2 (5 bases). The CDR3 consists of 13 residues. Germline V gene lookup returns CDR1 SGHNT and CDR2 YYREEE (reference sequence). Between the trimmed V and J ends, which lost 3 bases and 3 bases, there was a span of 10 bases. Here the CDR3 reads CASSSPTSYEQYF. CDR3 bases: TGTGCCAGCAGCTCTCCTACTAGCTACGAGCAGTACTTC.

This clone turned up a few times. This chain uses TRBV9 with TRBJ1-1; D is perhaps TRBD1 (5 bases). The CDR3 has 13 amino acids. Germline CDR1 SGDLS, CDR2 YYNGEE. Between the trimmed V and J ends, which lost 4 bases and 4 bases, there was a span of 11 bases. CDR3 protein: CASSPGGGTEAFF. The CDR3 DNA reads TGTGCCAGCAGCCCAGGCGGGGGCACTGAAGCTTTCTTT.

The chain joins TRBV19 to TRBJ2-1; 10 bases fit TRBD2. Germline V CDR1 and CDR2: LNHDA, SQIVND (reference sequence). The CDR3 is 15 residues long. Trimming took 7 bases from V and 9 from J; bases not matched to a gene: 12. CDR3 in DNA: TGTGCCAGTACGGGTCTAGCGGGAGCACCGGGTGAGCAGTTCTTC. Protein: CASTGLAGAPGEQFF.

The chain employs TRBV5-1 and TRBJ2-1; D perhaps matches TRBD2 (5 bases). Germline CDR1 and CDR2: SGHRS and YFSETQ. The CDR3 is 16 residues long. Between the trimmed V and J ends, which lost 5 bases and 1 base, there was a span of 16 bases. DNA of the CDR3: TGCGCCAGCAGGTTTACTCTCCGGGAATCCTACAATGAGCAGTTCTTC. Translation gives CASRFTLRESYNEQFF.

This chain connects TRBV25-1 to TRBJ1-4, with D unresolved. Germline V gene data show CDR1 as MGHDK and CDR2 as SYGVNS. The CDR3 is made up of 12 amino acids. The V and J ends lost 5 bases and 7 bases respectively, with 8 bases between them. The CDR3 nucleotides read TGTGCCAGCAGTTTTTCTTTTGAAAAACTGTTTTTT. Translated: CASSFSFEKLFF.

The chain joins TRBV9 to TRBJ2-2, with D possibly being TRBD1 (6 bases). Germline V lookup: CDR1 SGDLS, CDR2 YYNGEE. With 2 bases removed from V and 3 bases from J, the gap between germline ends came to 11 bases. The CDR3 extends over 15 amino acids. The CDR3 sequence: CASSVGTTDTGELFF. The CDR3 DNA reads TGTGCCAGCAGCGTGGGGACAACAGACACCGGGGAGCTGTTTTTT.

This chain uses TRBV10-3 with TRBJ1-3; D gene ambiguous. With 10 bases removed from V and 0 bases from J, the gap between germline ends came to 22 bases. Per the germline V gene, CDR1 is ENHRY and CDR2 is SYGVKD. There are 17 residues in the CDR3. The CDR3 reads CATGSPGSTSSGNTIYF. The CDR3 DNA follows: TGTGCCACCGGGTCCCCGGGGAGTACATCCTCTGGAAACACCATATATTTT.

The chain joins TRBV12-3 or TRBV12-4 to TRBJ1-4; tentative D call: TRBD1 (6 bases). The CDR3 length is 12 residues. The DNA of the CDR3 is TGTGCAACAGGGTGGGGTAATGAAAAACTGTTTTTT. Translation gives CATGWGNEKLFF.

The V call is TRBV7-9, the J call TRBJ1-1; D unclear. Looked up from germline, CDR1 is SEHNR and CDR2 is FQNEAQ (reference sequence). The CDR3 has 13 amino acids. Trimming left V 3 bases short and J 6 bases short, with 11 bases between. This chain's CDR3 is CASSLNQIPEAFF. The CDR3 DNA sequence: TGTGCCAGCAGCTTGAACCAGATACCTGAAGCTTTCTTT.

The genes are TRBV3-1 (or the pseudogene TRBV3-2) and TRBJ2-3; D is uncertain. This CDR3 is 12 amino acids long. The V end lost 2 bases, the J end lost 6 bases, and 6 bases lay between the germline ends. The V gene's germline CDR1 is LGHDT and CDR2 YNNKEL (reference sequence). The DNA of the CDR3 is TGTGCCAGCAGCCAACAGGCGGATACGCAGTATTTT. This sequence encodes CASSQQADTQYF.

This chain links TRBV5-1 with TRBJ1-1; 7 positions agree with TRBD1. V gave up 5 bases and J gave up 4 bases; unmatched junction bases: 5. CDR3 length equals 13 residues. Germline V gene data show CDR1 as SGHRS and CDR2 as YFSETQ. CDR3 nucleotide sequence: TGCGCCAGCAGTCACAGGGGCCGCACTGAAGCTTTCTTT. Translated: CASSHRGRTEAFF.

This clone was seen a single time. The V gene is TRBV5-6, the J gene TRBJ1-2, with D hard to call. Germline CDR1 reads SGHDT; CDR2 reads YYEEEE. This CDR3 is built from 15 residues. Trimming removed 1 base at V and 7 bases at J, with 17 bases between. The CDR3, as DNA: TGTGCCAGCAGCTTGTTCCGGTCCTTTGAGGGTGGCTACACCTTC. It codes for CASSLFRSFEGGYTF.

This chain links TRBV6-6 with TRBJ1-1, with TRBD1 matching 7 bases. The CDR3 has 14 residues. With 6 bases clipped from V and 1 base from J, the junction kept 5 bases outside the gene matches. The germline V gene has CDR1 MNHNY and CDR2 SVGAGI (reference sequence). Written as DNA, the CDR3 is TGTGCCAGCAGCCTGACAGGGCGGAACACTGAAGCTTTCTTT. This sequence encodes CASSLTGRNTEAFF.

The V gene is TRBV18, the J gene TRBJ1-4, with TRBD1 as a possible D gene (6 bases). Trimming cost V 2 bases and J 4 bases, with 11 bases left between them. This CDR3 region has 15 residues. Germline V gene lookup returns CDR1 KGHSH and CDR2 LQKENI. The CDR3 loop reads CASSPNHRVNEKLFF. CDR3 DNA sequence: TGTGCCAGCTCACCAAATCACAGGGTTAATGAAAAACTGTTTTTT.